This T cell receptor (beta chain) was captured in a study of shared clonotypes between healthy human individuals. Study-level findings and limits: Sorted-subset sequencing, rarefaction showed, was incomplete despite large depth. It was observed that roughly 5.5% of naive CD4 clonotypes were shared across four donors. Across subsets, estimated richness was generally greater for naive than for memory populations.

The CDR3 loop spans 16 amino acids. Trimming took 4 bases from V and 0 from J, leaving 13 bases between them. Germline lookup yields CDR1 MNHEY and CDR2 SMNVEV (reference sequence). Points on this clone: Antigen unknown.

Assay: immunoSEQ multiplex PCR; the TCRdb copy retains only in-frame clones and omits some. The table lists hundreds of thousands of clones, around 67% of them singletons. The sample was memory CD4+ T cells sorted from blood. Subset given: CD45RA-negative fraction. The source of this sequence is a young woman in good health. V is TRBV27 and J is TRBJ2-4, with unresolved D. The CDR3 DNA sequence: TGTGCCAGCAGTTCCTCAGTTTGGCTAGCCAAAAACATTCAGTACTTC. Amino acids: CASSSSVWLAKNIQYF.